The source of this TCR beta chain is a study of blood T cell repertoires in COVID-19 (dated by TCRdb to the early 2020s). Describing the broader study: The collaborator samples originated in the United States, Italy and Spain and spanned the acute and convalescent phases of COVID-19. HLA class I and class II types, where available, came from metadata supplied by the sample provider rather than from assay-based typing. Deeply sampled blood TCRbeta repertoires from subjects exposed to, actively infected with, or recovered from COVID-19 were included in the dataset. A de-identified subject ID, COVID-19 status, age in years and sex were almost always included in the sample metadata. Samples came from the ongoing ImmuneRACE study (first 160 participants) plus 1,254 subjects from 6 global collaborators. The repertoires were made available in a free public database intended to serve as a resource for research on the immune response to SARS-CoV-2. The material from the prospective study consisted of cDNA or gDNA derived from T cells, B-cell-depleted T cells, or PBMCs. General study outcomes and caveats: How much clinical and demographic metadata was included differed by source and by participant, and the metadata was provided uncurated.

From its cysteine to its phenylalanine, the CDR3 spans 14 amino acids. The CDR3 DNA has 42 bases and is translated from base 1. V is clipped by 2 bases and J by 8 bases, and the sequence between their germline boundaries is 13 bases long. CDR1 and CDR2 (KGHSH, LQKENI) derive from the germline V gene. TCRbeta CDR3 regions were amplified from genomic DNA using the immunoSEQ Assay, a bias-controlled multiplex PCR. Under the source paper's analysis protocol: Within the assay, amplification of reference gene primers was used to estimate how many nucleated cells each sample contained. Sequence reads were collapsed and filtered to measure the absolute abundance of every unique TCRbeta CDR3 rearrangement. Productive Simpson clonality was computed per sample as the square root of Simpson's diversity index over productive rearrangements. The table was pulled from immuneACCESS by TCRdb, which kept in-frame rearrangements only. Such tables lose some clones; where checked, under half of the loss comes from unresolved V genes, and the rest has no known cause. The DNA was the basis for D and trimming; V, J and clone size are from that table. In this sample the table shows a few hundred thousand clones, around 87% of which occur a single time. The ten largest make up approximately 4% of the sample.

Whole blood was collected in K2EDTA tubes by collaborating institutions according to the institutions' own protocols. For TCRbeta analysis, collaborators shipped samples as frozen whole blood, isolated PBMCs, or DNA extracted from either of those sample types. On this clone itself: This clone's antigen is unknown. No much larger clone is present one base from it, and per-base qualities are unavailable.

The sample consisted of peripheral blood. The source of this sequence is a man aged 18-30 years with active or convalescent COVID-19. The V gene is TRBV18 and the J gene is TRBJ2-1; TRBD1 is perhaps the D gene, given 6 matching bases. The CDR3 amino acid sequence is: CASSPGTRSDEQFF. In nucleotides, the sequence is TGTGCCAGCTCACCAGGGACACGGTCTGATGAGCAGTTCTTC.